One and the same sample provided the 9 T cell receptor beta chains below, sequenced in a study of T-cell reconstitution after alpha-beta-depleted transplantation in children. TCRbeta library construction was performed incorporating unique molecular identifiers. MiXCR was run by TCRdb on the PCR reads, yielding one entry per CDR3 protein. The sample consists of approximately 500,000 distinct CDR3 sequences, 10% of them appearing once. The material was PBMCs, obtained before TCRalphabeta/CD19-depleted stem cell transplant. The source of these receptors is a child aged 2 to 15 with inherited bone marrow failure, due to receive a stem cell transplant.

This clonotype was seen at least ten times. The rearrangement joins TRBV10-3 to TRBJ2-3; no clear D gene. V shed 4 bases and J shed 1 base, with 21 bases lying between them. Germline CDR1 is ENHRY and CDR2 is SYGVKD. The CDR3 length is 18 residues. CDR3 residues: CAISGPPERSSRTDTQYF. The CDR3 region has the DNA TGTGCCATCAGTGGGCCCCCTGAAAGGAGTTCTCGCACAGATACGCAGTATTTT.

At least ten counts were recorded for this clonotype. The chain combines TRBV9 with TRBJ2-3; the D gene is possibly TRBD1 (5 bases). The V end was cut by 4 bases, the J end by 5 bases, with 11 bases between. The CDR3 consists of 13 residues. Germline assignment: CDR1 SGDLS and CDR2 YYNGEE. Here the CDR3 reads CASSPWGRDTQYF. The CDR3 DNA reads as TGTGCCAGCAGCCCCTGGGGCAGAGATACGCAGTATTTT.

This clonotype has a count of ten or more. This sequence joins TRBV7-9 and TRBJ2-7; the D gene could be TRBD1 or TRBD2 (5 bases each). Germline-derived CDR1 and CDR2 are SEHNR and FQNEAQ (reference sequence). Trimming took off 3 bases at V and 3 bases at J, with 15 bases between the two ends. The CDR3 extends over 15 amino acids. Written as DNA, the CDR3 is TGTGCCAGCAGCTTCTACCGGGACCAAGTCTACGAGCAGTACTTC. Amino acids: CASSFYRDQVYEQYF.

This clonotype appeared many times. The chain links TRBV6-1 to TRBJ2-7, with D perhaps assigned TRBD1 or TRBD2 (5 bases each). Germline CDR1 is MNHNS and CDR2 is SASEGT. Trimming cost V 8 bases and J 3 bases, with 26 bases left between them. The CDR3 is made up of 17 amino acids. CDR3 DNA sequence: TGTGCCAGCGCCTATATGTTGGGACCAAATTTACGCTACGAGCAGTACTTC. Its translation: CASAYMLGPNLRYEQYF.

A remark on this clonotype: A much larger clonotype is one base distant, so this may be a read error. The chain employs TRBV7-2 and TRBJ2-7; 10 nucleotides match TRBD1. The CDR3 has 15 residues. In germline, CDR1 is SGHTA, CDR2 FQGNSA. V lost 7 bases to trimming and J lost 3 bases; unmatched junction nucleotides: 9. The chain's CDR3 is CASTWWGTGVYEQYF. CDR3 DNA sequence: TGTGCCAGCACCTGGTGGGGGACAGGGGTCTACGAGCAGTACTTC.

This clonotype was seen ten or more times. The chain has TRBV25-1 and TRBJ2-7, with TRBD2 identical over 15 bases. The V and J ends lost 2 bases and 4 bases, in that order; junction bases with no gene match: 9. CDR3 length: 18 amino acids. Per the germline V gene, CDR1 is MGHDK and CDR2 is SYGVNS. The CDR3 nucleotides are TGTGCCAGCAGTGAACTCGGGACTAGCGGGAGGTTTGAGTACGAGCAGTACTTC. Its protein product is CASSELGTSGRFEYEQYF.

V gene TRBV19 combines with J gene TRBJ1-1; D may be TRBD1 (5 bases). CDR1 and CDR2 from the germline V gene are LNHDA and SQIVND (reference sequence). The CDR3 sequence is 13 residues long. V gave up 7 bases and J gave up 4 bases, with 13 bases separating them. The CDR3 DNA sequence: TGTGCCAGTAAAATGGGAAGGGGCACTGAAGCTTTCTTT. Translating gives CASKMGRGTEAFF.

With respect to this clonotype: A much larger clonotype is one base distant, so this may be a read error. The J gene is TRBJ2-7, the V gene TRBV5-1; 7 nucleotides line up with TRBD1. TRBJ2-1 explains the end of the DNA better; the J call may be wrong. The germline V gene encodes CDR1 SGHRS and CDR2 YFSETQ. The CDR3 consists of 15 residues. The CDR3 coding sequence is TGCGCCAGCAGCCGAACCGGGACAGACTCCAACGAGCAGTTCTTC. Its translation is CASSRTGTDSNEQFF.

This clonotype was observed many times. This chain joins TRBV30 and TRBJ1-2; TRBD1 is a possible D gene (6 bases). V lost 2 bases, J lost 4 bases, and 17 bases lay in between. The CDR3 has 15 residues. CDR1 is GTSNPN and CDR2 is SVGIG in the germline V gene (reference sequence). The CDR3 DNA sequence: TGTGCCTGGAGTCCCGATCCGGGACAAAGCTATGGCTACACCTTC. The encoded protein is CAWSPDPGQSYGYTF.